The clone carrying this TCR beta chain was observed at least ten times. The sample originates from a study of T-cell reconstitution after alpha-beta-depleted transplantation in children. For TCRbeta, the library was prepared with unique molecular identifiers. TCRdb recomputed calls from the PCR reads with MiXCR, one row per CDR3 protein. The sample lists more than 250,000 distinct CDR3 sequences; over 8% were seen once. The CDR3 spans 13 residues. The germline V gene encodes CDR1 SNHLY and CDR2 FYNNEI. V gave up 4 bases and J gave up 3 bases, with 10 bases separating them. V usage is TRBV2 and J usage is TRBJ2-7, with D possibly being TRBD1 (5 bases). The sequence was collected from a human donor who donated a stem cell graft to a child with SCID. Here the sequenced sample was PBMCs from the stem cell graft donor, taken from the stem cell graft. The CDR3 DNA reads as TGTGCCAGCAGTGGACAGATCTACTACGAGCAGTACTTC. This codes for CASSGQIYYEQYF.